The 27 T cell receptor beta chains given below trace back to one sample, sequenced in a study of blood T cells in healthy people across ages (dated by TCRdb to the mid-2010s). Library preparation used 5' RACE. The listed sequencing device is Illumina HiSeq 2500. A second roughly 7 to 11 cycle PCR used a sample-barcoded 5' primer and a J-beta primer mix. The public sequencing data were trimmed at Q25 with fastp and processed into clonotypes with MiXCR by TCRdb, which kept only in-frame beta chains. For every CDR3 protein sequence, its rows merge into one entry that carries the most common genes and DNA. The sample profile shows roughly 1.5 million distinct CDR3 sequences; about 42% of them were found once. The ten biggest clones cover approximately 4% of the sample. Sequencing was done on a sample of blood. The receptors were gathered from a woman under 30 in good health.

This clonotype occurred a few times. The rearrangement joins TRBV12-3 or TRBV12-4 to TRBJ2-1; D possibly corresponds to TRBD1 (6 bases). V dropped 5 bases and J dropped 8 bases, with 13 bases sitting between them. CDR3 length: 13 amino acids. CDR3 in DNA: TGTGCCAGCAGTAAACAGGGATTCCATGAGCAGTTCTTC. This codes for CASSKQGFHEQFF.

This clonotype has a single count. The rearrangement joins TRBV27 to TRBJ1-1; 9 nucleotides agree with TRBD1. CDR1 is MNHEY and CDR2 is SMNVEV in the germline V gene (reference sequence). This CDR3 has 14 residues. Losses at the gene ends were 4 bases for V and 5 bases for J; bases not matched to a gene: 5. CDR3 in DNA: TGTGCCAGCAGTTCCGGGACAGGGCTAACTGAAGCTTTCTTT. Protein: CASSSGTGLTEAFF.

The CDR3 bases are TGTGCCAGCAAGTCCGGATTCTACGAGCAGTACTTC. This gives the protein CASKSGFYEQYF. The chain links TRBV6-6 to TRBJ2-7; D is undetermined. The CDR3 totals 12 residues. Per the germline V gene, CDR1 is MNHNY and CDR2 is SVGAGI (reference sequence). With 7 bases removed from V and 3 bases from J, the gap between germline ends came to 10 bases.

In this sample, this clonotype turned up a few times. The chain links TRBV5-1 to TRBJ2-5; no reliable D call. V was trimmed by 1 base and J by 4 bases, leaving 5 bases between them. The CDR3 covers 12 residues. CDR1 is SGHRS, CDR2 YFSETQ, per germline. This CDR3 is CASSLKPETQYF. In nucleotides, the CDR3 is TGCGCCAGCAGCTTGAAGCCAGAGACCCAGTACTTC.

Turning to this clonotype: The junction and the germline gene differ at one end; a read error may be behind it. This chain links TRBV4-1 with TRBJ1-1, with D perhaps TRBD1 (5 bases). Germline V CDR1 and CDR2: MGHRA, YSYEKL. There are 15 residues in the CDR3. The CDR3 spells CASSQVGTVNTEAFF. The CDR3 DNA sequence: TGCGCCAGCAGTCAAGTTGGGACGGTGAACACTGAAGCTTTCTTT.

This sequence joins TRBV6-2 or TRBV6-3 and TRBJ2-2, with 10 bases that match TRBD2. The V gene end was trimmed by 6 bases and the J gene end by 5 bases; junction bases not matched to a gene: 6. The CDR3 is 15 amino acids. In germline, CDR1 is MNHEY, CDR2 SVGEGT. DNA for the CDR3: TGTGCCAGCAGCGTAGCGGGGGGTCGTACCGGGGAGCTGTTTTTT. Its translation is CASSVAGGRTGELFF.

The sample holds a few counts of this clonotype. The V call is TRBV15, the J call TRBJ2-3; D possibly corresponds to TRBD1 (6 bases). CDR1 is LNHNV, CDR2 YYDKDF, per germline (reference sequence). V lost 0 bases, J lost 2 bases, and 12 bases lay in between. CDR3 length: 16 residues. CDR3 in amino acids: CATSRDLQGITDTQYF. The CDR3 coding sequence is TGTGCCACCAGCAGAGATCTGCAGGGGATCACAGATACGCAGTATTTT.

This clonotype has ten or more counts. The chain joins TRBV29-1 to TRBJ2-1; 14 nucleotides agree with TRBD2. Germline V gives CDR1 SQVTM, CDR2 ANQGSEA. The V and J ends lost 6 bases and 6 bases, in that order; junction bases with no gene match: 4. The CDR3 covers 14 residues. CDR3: CSVRTSGGPNEQFF. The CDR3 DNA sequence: TGCAGCGTGAGGACTAGCGGGGGGCCCAATGAGCAGTTCTTC.

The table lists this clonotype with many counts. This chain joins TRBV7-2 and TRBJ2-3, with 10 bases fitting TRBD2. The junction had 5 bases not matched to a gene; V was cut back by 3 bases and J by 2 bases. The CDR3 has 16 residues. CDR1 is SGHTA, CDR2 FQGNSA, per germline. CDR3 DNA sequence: TGTGCCAGCAGCTTTCTAGCGGGGGCCCACACAGATACGCAGTATTTT. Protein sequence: CASSFLAGAHTDTQYF.

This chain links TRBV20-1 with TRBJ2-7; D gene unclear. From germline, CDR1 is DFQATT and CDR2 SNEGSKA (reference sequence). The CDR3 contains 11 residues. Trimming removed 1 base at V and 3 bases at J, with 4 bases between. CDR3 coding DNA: TGCAGTGCTAGAGTCTACTACGAGCAGTACTTC. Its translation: CSARVYYEQYF.

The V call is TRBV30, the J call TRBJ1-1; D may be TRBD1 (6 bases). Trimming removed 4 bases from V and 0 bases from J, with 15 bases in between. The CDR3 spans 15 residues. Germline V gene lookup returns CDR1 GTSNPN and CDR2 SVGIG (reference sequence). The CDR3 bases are TGTGCCTGGACCGGAGGGGGGGGGATGAACACTGAAGCTTTCTTT. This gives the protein CAWTGGGGMNTEAFF.

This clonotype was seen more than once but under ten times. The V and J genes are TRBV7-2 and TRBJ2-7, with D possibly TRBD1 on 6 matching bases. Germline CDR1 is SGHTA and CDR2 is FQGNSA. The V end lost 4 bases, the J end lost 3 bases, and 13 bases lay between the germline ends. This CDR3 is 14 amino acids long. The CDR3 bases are TGTGCCAGCAGCTCATACCAGGGGTACTACGAGCAGTACTTC. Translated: CASSSYQGYYEQYF.

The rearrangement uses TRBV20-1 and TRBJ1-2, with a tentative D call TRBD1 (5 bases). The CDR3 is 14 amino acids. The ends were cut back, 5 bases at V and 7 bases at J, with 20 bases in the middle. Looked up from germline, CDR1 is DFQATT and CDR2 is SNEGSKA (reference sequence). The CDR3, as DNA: TGCAGTGCTCCCCCCGTAGGGGTTATACTTGGCTACACCTTC. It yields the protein CSAPPVGVILGYTF.

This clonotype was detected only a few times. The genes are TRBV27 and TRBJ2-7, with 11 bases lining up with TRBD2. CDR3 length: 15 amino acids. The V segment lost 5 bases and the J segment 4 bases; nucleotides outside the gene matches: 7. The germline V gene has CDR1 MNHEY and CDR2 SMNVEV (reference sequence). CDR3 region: CASSQTSGSYYEQYF. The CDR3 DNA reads TGTGCCAGCAGTCAAACTAGCGGGAGTTATTACGAGCAGTACTTC.

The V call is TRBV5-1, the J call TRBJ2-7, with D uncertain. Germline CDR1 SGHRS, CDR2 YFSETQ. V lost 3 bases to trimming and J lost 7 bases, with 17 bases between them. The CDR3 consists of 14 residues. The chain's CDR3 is CASSSTDLYNEQYF. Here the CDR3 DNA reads TGCGCCAGCAGCTCCACGGATCTCTACAATGAGCAGTACTTC.

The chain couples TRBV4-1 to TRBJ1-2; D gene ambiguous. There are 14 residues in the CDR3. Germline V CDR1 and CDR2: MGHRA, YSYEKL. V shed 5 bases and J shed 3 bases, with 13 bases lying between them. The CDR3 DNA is TGCGCCAGCAGCTTCCAGATACTTGACTATGGCTACACCTTC. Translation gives CASSFQILDYGYTF.

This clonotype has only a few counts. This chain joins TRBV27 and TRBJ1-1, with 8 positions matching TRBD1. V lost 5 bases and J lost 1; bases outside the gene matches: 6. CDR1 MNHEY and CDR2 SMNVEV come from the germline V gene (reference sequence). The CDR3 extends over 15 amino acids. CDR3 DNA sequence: TGTGCCAGCAGTCCGACGACAGGGGCGAACACTGAAGCTTTCTTT. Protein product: CASSPTTGANTEAFF.

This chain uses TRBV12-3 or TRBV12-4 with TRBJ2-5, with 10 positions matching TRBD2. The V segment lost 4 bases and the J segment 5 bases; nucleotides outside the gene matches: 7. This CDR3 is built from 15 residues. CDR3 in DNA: TGTGCCAGCAGTTCGGATAGCGGGGGGTTGGAGACCCAGTACTTC. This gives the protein CASSSDSGGLETQYF.

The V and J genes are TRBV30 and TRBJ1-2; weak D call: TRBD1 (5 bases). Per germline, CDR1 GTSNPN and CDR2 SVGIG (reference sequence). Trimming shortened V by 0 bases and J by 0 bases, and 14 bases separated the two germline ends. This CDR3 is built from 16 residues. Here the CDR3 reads CAWSVPGKIANYGYTF. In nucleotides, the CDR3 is TGTGCCTGGAGTGTACCAGGGAAGATAGCTAACTATGGCTACACCTTC. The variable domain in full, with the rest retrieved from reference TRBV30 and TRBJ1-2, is SQTIHQWPATLVQPVGSPLSLECTVEGTSNPNLYWYRQAAGRGLQLLFYSVGIGQISSEVPQNLSASRPQDRQFILSSKKLLLSDSGFYLCAWSVPGKIANYGYTFGSGTRLTVV.

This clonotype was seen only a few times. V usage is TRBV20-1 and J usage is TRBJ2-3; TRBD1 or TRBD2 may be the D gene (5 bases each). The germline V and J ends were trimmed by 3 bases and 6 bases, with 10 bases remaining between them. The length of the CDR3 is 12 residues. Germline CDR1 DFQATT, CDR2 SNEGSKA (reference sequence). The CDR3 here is CSARGDGDTQYF. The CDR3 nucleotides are TGCAGTGCTAGGGGGGATGGTGATACGCAGTATTTT.

This CDR3 is CASSLYIGGGGRGYTF. The DNA for the CDR3 is TGCGCCAGCAGCTTGTACATTGGAGGGGGAGGACGAGGCTACACCTTC. The chain recombines TRBV5-1 with TRBJ1-2, with D perhaps matching TRBD1 (6 bases). V lost 1 base and J 8 bases, leaving 21 bases between the germline ends. Germline CDR1 reads SGHRS; CDR2 reads YFSETQ. The CDR3 runs 16 residues.

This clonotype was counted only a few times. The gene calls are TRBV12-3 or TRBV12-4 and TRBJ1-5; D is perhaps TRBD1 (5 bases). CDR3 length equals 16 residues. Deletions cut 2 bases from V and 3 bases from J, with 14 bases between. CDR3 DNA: TGTGCCAGCAGTTTAAACTCCCACAGGTACAATCAGCCCCAGCATTTT. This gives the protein CASSLNSHRYNQPQHF.

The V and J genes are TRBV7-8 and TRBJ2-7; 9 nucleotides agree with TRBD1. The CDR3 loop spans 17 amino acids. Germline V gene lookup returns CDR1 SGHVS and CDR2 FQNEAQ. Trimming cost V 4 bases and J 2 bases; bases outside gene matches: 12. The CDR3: CASSSLQPGQGTYEQYF. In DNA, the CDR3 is TGTGCCAGCAGCTCCCTCCAACCGGGACAGGGAACCTACGAGCAGTACTTC.

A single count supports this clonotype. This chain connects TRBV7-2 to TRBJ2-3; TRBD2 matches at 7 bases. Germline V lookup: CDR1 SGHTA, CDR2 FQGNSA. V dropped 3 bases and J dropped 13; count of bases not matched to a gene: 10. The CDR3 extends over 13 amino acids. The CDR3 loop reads CASSFEGGRSEYF. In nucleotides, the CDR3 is TGTGCCAGCAGCTTCGAGGGAGGGCGGTCGGAGTATTTT.

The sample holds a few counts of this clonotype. CDR3 region: CASSPRGWETQYF. The CDR3 DNA reads TGTGCCAGCTCACCTCGGGGCTGGGAGACCCAGTACTTC. The chain links TRBV18 to TRBJ2-5; the D call may be TRBD1 or TRBD2 (5 bases each). V lost 3 bases, J lost 5 bases, and 10 bases lay in between. The V gene's germline CDR1 is KGHSH and CDR2 LQKENI. This CDR3 is 13 amino acids long.

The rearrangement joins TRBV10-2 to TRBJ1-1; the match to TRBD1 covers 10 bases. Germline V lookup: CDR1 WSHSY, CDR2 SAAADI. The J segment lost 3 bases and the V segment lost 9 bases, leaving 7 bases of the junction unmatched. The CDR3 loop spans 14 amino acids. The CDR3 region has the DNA TGCGCCAGTCGGACAGGGGGGCGAGACACTGAAGCTTTCTTT. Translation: CASRTGGRDTEAFF.

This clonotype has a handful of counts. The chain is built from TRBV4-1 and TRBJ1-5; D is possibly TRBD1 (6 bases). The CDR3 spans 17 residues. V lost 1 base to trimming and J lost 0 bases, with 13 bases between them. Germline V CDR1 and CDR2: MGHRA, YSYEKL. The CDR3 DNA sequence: TGCGCCAGCAGCCAAGTGGCCGGGACACATAGCAATCAGCCCCAGCATTTT. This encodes CASSQVAGTHSNQPQHF.